The 27 T cell receptor beta chains presented below share a single source sample, sequenced in a study of cytomegalovirus exposure and HLA in healthy donors. PCR involved 60 Vbeta and 13 Jbeta primers. Profiled with immunoSEQ multiplex PCR; TCRdb holds only in-frame clones, not every one. The sample shows approximately 110,000 clones, 74% of them seen only once. Sequencing input: PBMCs. The receptor source for this set is a man in his forties or fifties in good health and CMV-seropositive.

This clone was detected only once. The chain couples TRBV4-2 to TRBJ1-1; D may be TRBD1 (5 bases). V lost 5 bases to trimming and J lost 4 bases, with 14 bases between them. Germline V gene lookup returns CDR1 LGHNA and CDR2 YNFKEQ. The length of the CDR3 is 14 residues. The CDR3 DNA sequence: TGTGCCAGCAGCTCTCAACGGGGGTCCACTGAAGCTTTCTTT. It codes for CASSSQRGSTEAFF.

The V and J genes are TRBV6-5 and TRBJ2-5; 8 bases align to TRBD2. V lost 3 bases to trimming and J lost 1 base; unmatched junction nucleotides: 1. CDR1 MNHEY and CDR2 SVGAGI come from the germline V gene. The CDR3 has 14 residues. The CDR3 coding sequence is TGTGCCAGCAGTTATAGCGGGGTCCAAGAGACCCAGTACTTC. Translating it yields CASSYSGVQETQYF.

The CDR3 sequence is CASSSSGTGELFF. Here the CDR3 DNA reads TGTGCCAGCAGCTCCTCGGGGACCGGGGAGCTGTTTTTT. The V call is TRBV7-9, the J call TRBJ2-2; possibly TRBD2 for D (5 bases). The V end was cut by 4 bases, the J end by 5 bases, with 8 bases between. CDR1 SEHNR and CDR2 FQNEAQ come from the germline V gene (reference sequence). The CDR3 sequence is 13 residues long.

The V call is TRBV5-1, the J call TRBJ2-1; 7 positions agree with TRBD2. After removal of 3 bases from V and 0 bases from J, the junction contained 6 bases not matched to a gene. The CDR3 is 16 amino acids. Germline CDR1 reads SGHRS; CDR2 reads YFSETQ. The CDR3 sequence: CASSSAGGTSYNEQFF. The DNA for the CDR3 is TGCGCCAGCAGCTCTGCCGGGGGGACCTCCTACAATGAGCAGTTCTTC.

This chain joins TRBV19 and TRBJ1-2; the D gene is possibly TRBD1 (6 bases). CDR1 and CDR2 from the germline V gene are LNHDA and SQIVND (reference sequence). V shed 5 bases and J shed 4 bases, with 8 bases lying between them. This CDR3 contains 12 residues. CDR3 in amino acids: CASSEGVYGYTF. The CDR3 DNA follows: TGTGCCAGTAGTGAGGGGGTCTATGGCTACACCTTC. Together with reference TRBV19 and TRBJ1-2, the CDR3 gives the full variable domain: DGGITQSPKYLFRKEGQNVTLSCEQNLNHDAMYWYRQDPGQGLRLIYYSQIVNDFQKGDIAEGYSVSREKKESFPLTVTSAQKNPTAFYLCASSEGVYGYTFGSGTRLTVV.

The CDR3 loop reads CASSLQGNTEAFF. The CDR3 bases are TGTGCCAGCAGCCTCCAGGGGAACACTGAAGCTTTCTTT. The chain links TRBV7-8 to TRBJ1-1; TRBD1 is a possible D gene (5 bases). V was cut by 5 bases and J by 1 base, with 8 bases left in between. CDR3 size: 13 residues. The V gene's germline CDR1 is SGHVS and CDR2 FQNEAQ.

A few counts support this clone. CDR3 DNA sequence: TGTGCCAGCAGTTTCTACAGGGAGGCTTTCTTT. Residues: CASSFYREAFF. The chain uses TRBV28 and TRBJ1-1, with D possibly matching TRBD1 (6 bases). Germline loops: CDR1 MDHEN, CDR2 SYDVKM. The CDR3 has 11 amino acids. Between the trimmed V and J ends, which lost 3 bases and 11 bases, there was a span of 10 bases.

J is TRBJ1-1 and V is TRBV4-2; tentative D call: TRBD1 (5 bases). The germline CDR1 and CDR2 sequences are LGHNA and YNFKEQ. The CDR3 totals 15 residues. The V end was cut by 0 bases, the J end by 8 bases, with 16 bases between. CDR3 sequence: CASSQDHRQTDEAFF. Here the CDR3 DNA reads TGTGCCAGCAGCCAAGATCACAGGCAGACCGACGAAGCTTTCTTT.

This clone was found once. The chain recombines TRBV28 with TRBJ2-3; 8 bases match TRBD2. Germline V gene sequence: CDR1 MDHEN, CDR2 SYDVKM. Trimming removed 5 bases from V and 5 bases from J; junction bases left unmatched: 3. The CDR3 consists of 13 residues. CDR3 protein: CASSTGGRDTQYF. The CDR3 DNA sequence: TGTGCCAGCAGTACGGGGGGGCGAGATACGCAGTATTTT.

This clone has only one observation. This chain joins TRBV12-5 and TRBJ1-6; the D gene is possibly TRBD1 (6 bases). The length of the CDR3 is 18 residues. The germline V gene has CDR1 LGHNT and CDR2 FRNRAP. V lost 0 bases and J 6 bases, leaving 18 bases between the germline ends. DNA for the CDR3: TGTGCTAGTGGTTTGGTAGTGAACAGGGTGACGGGTAATTCACCCCTCCACTTT. This encodes CASGLVVNRVTGNSPLHF.

This rearrangement joins TRBV6-5 to TRBJ1-1; a possible D gene is TRBD1 (5 bases). Germline CDR1 is MNHEY and CDR2 is SVGAGI. The CDR3 covers 13 residues. Trimming stripped 9 bases from V and 4 bases from J, with 15 bases between. The CDR3 nucleotides read TGTGCCAGTCGGCGGGAGGGGACCACTGAAGCTTTCTTT. This codes for CASRREGTTEAFF.

The chain joins TRBV28 to TRBJ1-2; weak D call: TRBD1 (5 bases). The CDR3 sequence is 13 residues long. Germline CDR1 MDHEN, CDR2 SYDVKM. Deletions cut 2 bases from V and 4 bases from J, with 8 bases between. The CDR3 spells CASSLAGSYGYTF. The CDR3 region has the DNA TGTGCCAGCAGTTTAGCAGGGTCCTATGGCTACACCTTC.

This chain joins TRBV18 and TRBJ2-5; TRBD2 might be the D (6 bases). V was shortened by 3 bases and J by 1 base, with 15 bases between the two germline ends. This CDR3 spans 16 amino acids. Germline V CDR1 and CDR2: KGHSH, LQKENI. The CDR3 loop is CASSPTRGHLQETQYF. CDR3 DNA: TGTGCCAGCTCACCGACTAGAGGACACCTCCAAGAGACCCAGTACTTC. Variable domain in full (rest from reference TRBV18 and TRBJ2-5): NAGVMQNPRHLVRRRGQEARLRCSPMKGHSHVYWYRQLPEEGLKFMVYLQKENIIDESGMPKERFSAEFPKEGPSILRIQQVVRGDSAAYFCASSPTRGHLQETQYFGPGTRLLVL.

The rearrangement uses TRBV5-1 and TRBJ2-2, with 14 bases matching TRBD2. Trimming cost V 4 bases and J 5 bases; bases outside gene matches: 7. This CDR3 contains 17 residues. Looked up from germline, CDR1 is SGHRS and CDR2 is YFSETQ. The CDR3, as DNA: TGCGCCAGCAGCGGGGGACTAGCGGGAGTTGGGACCGGGGAGCTGTTTTTT. Its protein product is CASSGGLAGVGTGELFF. The full variable domain, its missing parts supplied by reference TRBV5-1 and TRBJ2-2, is KAGVTQTPRYLIKTRGQQVTLSCSPISGHRSVSWYQQTPGQGLQFLFEYFSETQRNKGNFPGRFSGRQFSNSRSEMNVSTLELGDSALYLCASSGGLAGVGTGELFFGEGSRLTVL.

V and J are TRBV7-3 and TRBJ2-1; 8 bases are shared with TRBD2. V lost 0 bases, J lost 4 bases, and 2 bases stayed unmatched. The CDR3 is made up of 15 amino acids. CDR1 SGHTA and CDR2 FQGTGA come from the germline V gene. The CDR3 DNA reads TGTGCCAGCAGCTTAACGCTAGCGGGTTACAATGAGCAGTTCTTC. Translation: CASSLTLAGYNEQFF.

The CDR3 loop is CASRESANTEAFF. CDR3 in DNA: TGTGCCAGTAGGGAGTCGGCCAACACTGAAGCTTTCTTT. The chain uses TRBV4-2 and TRBJ1-1, with D hard to call. The CDR3 loop spans 13 amino acids. From germline, CDR1 is LGHNA and CDR2 YNFKEQ. Trimming shortened V by 9 bases and J by 2 bases, and 13 bases separated the two germline ends.

The table lists this clone with a few counts. The rearrangement uses TRBV10-3 and TRBJ2-7, with 9 bases that match TRBD1. The CDR3 has 14 residues. Germline V lookup: CDR1 ENHRY, CDR2 SYGVKD. V lost 5 bases and J lost 6; bases outside the gene matches: 8. The CDR3 sequence: CAISSRDRVGEQYF. For the CDR3, the DNA is TGTGCCATCAGTAGCCGGGACAGGGTTGGCGAGCAGTACTTC.

This clone was detected only a few times. The chain couples TRBV5-1 to TRBJ2-1, with 8 bases lining up with TRBD2. CDR3 length: 15 amino acids. CDR1 and CDR2 from the germline V gene are SGHRS and YFSETQ. The V and J ends lost 1 base and 10 bases, in that order; junction bases with no gene match: 10. In nucleotides, the CDR3 is TGCGCCAGCAGCTTGAACGGGGGGGCCTCTGGAGAGCAGTTCTTC. This translates into CASSLNGGASGEQFF.

V usage is TRBV5-4 and J usage is TRBJ1-4; D perhaps matches TRBD1 (6 bases). The CDR3 covers 15 residues. Between the trimmed V and J ends, which lost 5 bases and 3 bases, there was a span of 14 bases. The V gene's germline CDR1 is SGHNT and CDR2 YYREEE (reference sequence). CDR3 sequence: CASSPTGRSNEKLFF. The CDR3 region has the DNA TGTGCCAGCAGTCCTACAGGGCGTTCTAATGAAAAACTGTTTTTT.

The gene calls are TRBV30 and TRBJ1-1; tentatively, D is TRBD1 (5 bases). This CDR3 comprises 13 residues. Germline CDR1 GTSNPN, CDR2 SVGIG (reference sequence). The germline V and J ends were trimmed by 0 bases and 7 bases, with 12 bases remaining between them. CDR3 sequence reads: CAWSVGAEGEAFF. Written as DNA, the CDR3 is TGTGCCTGGAGTGTAGGGGCTGAAGGTGAAGCTTTCTTT.

The chain has TRBV4-1 and TRBJ2-1; 9 nucleotides align to TRBD1. This CDR3 region has 16 residues. The J segment lost 6 bases and the V segment lost 4 bases, leaving 10 bases of the junction unmatched. CDR1 and CDR2 (germline): MGHRA, YSYEKL. The CDR3 loop is CASSPPRDRASNEQFF. For the CDR3, the DNA is TGCGCCAGCAGCCCCCCCCGGGACAGGGCAAGCAATGAGCAGTTCTTC.

This clone was seen a few times. This chain links TRBV9 with TRBJ2-2, with TRBD2 as a possible D gene (6 bases). The CDR3 is 17 amino acids. Germline V gives CDR1 SGDLS, CDR2 YYNGEE. Deletions cut 3 bases from V and 0 bases from J, with 15 bases between. The CDR3 coding sequence is TGTGCCAGCAGCGCTCGGGACTCCTCTCCGAACACCGGGGAGCTGTTTTTT. It encodes CASSARDSSPNTGELFF.

The CDR3: CASSIDRGLYNEQFF. The CDR3 region has the DNA TGTGCCAGCAGCATTGACAGGGGGCTCTACAATGAGCAGTTCTTC. The chain recombines TRBV5-4 with TRBJ2-1; 10 bases are shared with TRBD1. Germline CDR1 reads SGHNT; CDR2 reads YYREEE (reference sequence). The V and J ends lost 4 bases and 3 bases, in that order; junction bases with no gene match: 4. The CDR3 spans 15 residues.

The chain uses TRBV7-9 and TRBJ1-5; 8 bases align to TRBD1. The CDR3 length is 14 residues. Per the germline V gene, CDR1 is SEHNR and CDR2 is FQNEAQ (reference sequence). Trimming removed 1 base from V and 5 bases from J; junction bases left unmatched: 1. The CDR3 reads CASSLETGDQPQHF. CDR3 bases: TGTGCCAGCAGCTTAGAGACAGGGGATCAGCCCCAGCATTTT.

In its sample, this clone was seen a few times. V gene TRBV4-2 combines with J gene TRBJ1-2; D perhaps matches TRBD1 (5 bases). CDR1 LGHNA and CDR2 YNFKEQ come from the germline V gene. Trimming removed 1 base at V and 2 bases at J, with 17 bases between. This CDR3 is 17 amino acids long. The CDR3 sequence is CASSQGVGTLENYGYTF. The DNA for the CDR3 is TGTGCCAGCAGCCAAGGGGTAGGGACTCTTGAAAACTATGGCTACACCTTC.

The V call is TRBV2, the J call TRBJ2-1; 7 nucleotides align to TRBD2. Per germline, CDR1 SNHLY and CDR2 FYNNEI. V was pared by 6 bases and J by 5 bases, with 10 bases of the junction left unmatched. The CDR3 has 15 amino acids. The CDR3 sequence: CASRRTPGGDNEQFF. CDR3 nucleotide sequence: TGTGCCAGCAGGAGGACCCCGGGGGGAGACAATGAGCAGTTCTTC. The whole variable domain, remainder taken from reference TRBV2 and TRBJ2-1, is EPEVTQTPSHQVTQMGQEVILRCVPISNHLYFYWYRQILGQKVEFLVSFYNNEISEKSEIFDDQFSVERPDGSNFTLKIRSTKLEDSAMYFCASRRTPGGDNEQFFGPGTRLTVL.

This chain links TRBV5-1 with TRBJ1-1; 7 bases align to TRBD1. Germline CDR1 SGHRS, CDR2 YFSETQ. This CDR3 is 15 amino acids long. V lost 3 bases to trimming and J lost 0 bases; unmatched junction nucleotides: 5. CDR3 sequence reads: CASSSYRGVNTEAFF. The CDR3 DNA is TGCGCCAGCAGCTCTTACAGGGGTGTGAACACTGAAGCTTTCTTT.